This entry describes one T cell receptor (beta chain). The sample originates from a study of technical replicates of blood from several donors. Libraries were prepared by immunoSEQ multiplex PCR; TCRdb keeps only in-frame clonotypes and omits some of them. Among 55,000 to 75,000 clones listed, approximately 90% were seen once. The CDR3 runs 16 residues. V was pared by 1 base and J by 7 bases, with 7 bases of the junction left unmatched. CDR1 and CDR2 from the germline V gene are SGHTA and FQGNSA. Sample: T cells isolated from PBMCs. This sequence was found in a human donor in good health. The chain uses TRBV7-2 and TRBJ2-1; TRBD2 matches 10 bases. The CDR3 protein is CASSLVPAGGNNEQFF. CDR3 nucleotides: TGTGCCAGCAGCTTAGTGCCAGCGGGAGGGAATAATGAGCAGTTCTTC.